This is a list of T cell receptor beta chains from one sample in a study of shared clonotypes between healthy human individuals. Profiled with immunoSEQ multiplex PCR; TCRdb holds only in-frame clones, not every one. The sample carries millions of clones, about 95% recorded once. What was sequenced was naive CD8+ T cells sorted from blood. These receptors all stem from a man aged 18 to 29 in good health. CDR3s include the opening cysteine and the closing phenylalanine or tryptophan. D genes are given only for firm matches. The size field is filled for only some rows; it gives once, few, many or a size class.

j_call clone_size d_call cdr3_length v_call cdr3_aa cdr3_nt
TRBJ1-4 NA NA 11 TRBV6-1 CASTSNEKLFF TGTGCCAGCACCTCTAATGAAAAACTGTTTTTT
TRBJ1-5 NA TRBD1 15 TRBV18 CASSLGTGALQPQHF TGTGCCAGCTCACTCGGGACAGGGGCCCTTCAGCCCCAGCATTTT
TRBJ2-5 NA TRBD1 15 TRBV4-1 CASSLTGGAGETQYF TGCGCCAGCAGCCTAACAGGGGGCGCGGGGGAGACCCAGTACTTC
TRBJ1-2 NA TRBD1 14 TRBV19 CASSIAGQVYGYTF TGTGCCAGTAGTATAGCCGGACAGGTCTATGGCTACACCTTC
TRBJ1-1 NA TRBD1 14 TRBV4-1 CASSQTTGGTEAFF TGCGCCAGCAGCCAAACGACAGGGGGGACTGAAGCTTTCTTT
TRBJ2-5 NA TRBD1 15 TRBV6-5 CASSWTGGNQETQYF TGTGCCAGCAGTTGGACAGGGGGGAATCAAGAGACCCAGTACTTC
TRBJ2-7 once NA 15 TRBV7-7 CASSLGAGTDYEQYF TGTGCTAGCAGCTTAGGCGCTGGGACTGACTACGAGCAGTACTTC
TRBJ2-2 NA TRBD2 15 TRBV6-1 CASSELAGASGELFF TGTGCCAGCAGCGAACTAGCGGGAGCTAGCGGGGAGCTGTTTTTT
TRBJ1-6 NA TRBD1 15 TRBV27 CASSLSGTGFSPLHF TGTGCCAGCAGTTTATCCGGGACAGGGTTTTCACCCCTCCACTTT
TRBJ1-5 NA NA 14 TRBV30 CASDDGQGGQPQHF TGTGCCTCAGACGATGGGCAGGGAGGACAGCCCCAGCATTTT
TRBJ1-1 NA NA 14 TRBV7-9 CASSTYNEDTEAFF TGTGCCAGCAGCACCTATAATGAGGACACTGAAGCTTTCTTT
TRBJ2-3 NA TRBD1 17 TRBV19 CASSTPTGAFRTDTQYF TGTGCCAGTAGTACCCCGACAGGGGCTTTCCGCACAGATACGCAGTATTTT
TRBJ2-3 NA TRBD1 15 TRBV27 CASSPHRGGTDTQYF TGTGCCAGCAGTCCCCACAGGGGAGGCACAGATACGCAGTATTTT
TRBJ2-7 NA NA 13 TRBV5-6 CASSSIGGYEQYF TGTGCCAGCAGCTCCATAGGGGGGTACGAGCAGTACTTC
TRBJ2-5 once TRBD2 13 TRBV18 CASSPPGRGTQYF TGTGCCAGCTCACCCCCCGGGAGGGGGACCCAGTACTTC